This T cell receptor (beta chain) was obtained from a study of control samples from healthy donors and cancer patients. The protocol was immunoSEQ multiplex PCR, while the TCRdb copy is restricted to in-frame clones and leaves out a portion. This table holds around 120,000 clones, 88% found once. CDR1 is SGHTA, CDR2 FQGNSA, per germline. The length of the CDR3 is 16 residues. The trim removed 1 base at V and 3 bases at J, leaving 8 bases unmatched. The V gene is TRBV7-2, the J gene TRBJ2-7, with TRBD2 identical over 8 bases. The clonotype was recovered from a man in his forties or fifties in good health. The source material was blood. The CDR3 sequence is CASSLGGAGGYYEQYF. Written as DNA, the CDR3 is TGTGCCAGCAGCTTAGGGGGCGCGGGGGGATACTACGAGCAGTACTTC.